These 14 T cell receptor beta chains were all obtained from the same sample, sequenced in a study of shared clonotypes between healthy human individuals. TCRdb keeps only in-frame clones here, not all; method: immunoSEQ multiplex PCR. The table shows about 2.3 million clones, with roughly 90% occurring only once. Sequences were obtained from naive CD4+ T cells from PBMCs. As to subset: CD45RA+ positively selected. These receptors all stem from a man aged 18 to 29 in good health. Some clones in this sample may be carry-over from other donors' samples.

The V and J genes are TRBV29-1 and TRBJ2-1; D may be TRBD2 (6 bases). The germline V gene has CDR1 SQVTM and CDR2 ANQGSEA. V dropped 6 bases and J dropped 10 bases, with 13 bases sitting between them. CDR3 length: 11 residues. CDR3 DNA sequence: TGCAGCGTAAAGACGCGGGAAGAGCAGTTCTTC. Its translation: CSVKTREEQFF.

CDR3 sequence (DNA): TGTGCCAGCAGTGTTGGGGGGAATGGCTACACCTTC. Translation gives CASSVGGNGYTF. The chain is built from TRBV2 and TRBJ1-2; possible D gene TRBD1, 5 bases. Germline lookup yields CDR1 SNHLY and CDR2 FYNNEI. This CDR3 spans 12 amino acids. Trimming shortened V by 4 bases and J by 6 bases, and 9 bases separated the two germline ends.

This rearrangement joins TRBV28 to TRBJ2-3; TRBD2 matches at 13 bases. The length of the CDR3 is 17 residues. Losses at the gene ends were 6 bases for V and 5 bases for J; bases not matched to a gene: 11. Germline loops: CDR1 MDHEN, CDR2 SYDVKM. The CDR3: CASSPIGLAGARDTQYF. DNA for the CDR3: TGTGCCAGCAGCCCAATCGGACTAGCGGGAGCGAGAGATACGCAGTATTTT.

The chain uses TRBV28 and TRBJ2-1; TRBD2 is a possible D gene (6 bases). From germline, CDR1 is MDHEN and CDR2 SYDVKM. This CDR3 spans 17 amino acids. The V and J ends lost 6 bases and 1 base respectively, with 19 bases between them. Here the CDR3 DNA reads TGTGCCAGCAGAGGACATACTTCAGGGAGGTCCTACAATGAGCAGTTCTTC. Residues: CASRGHTSGRSYNEQFF.

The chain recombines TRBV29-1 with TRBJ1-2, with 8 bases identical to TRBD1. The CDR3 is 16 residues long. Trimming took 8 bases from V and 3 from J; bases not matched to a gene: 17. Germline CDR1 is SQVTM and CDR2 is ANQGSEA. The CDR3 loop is CSSGQGVGGFDYGYTF. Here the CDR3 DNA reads TGCAGCTCAGGACAGGGAGTGGGGGGGTTTGACTATGGCTACACCTTC.

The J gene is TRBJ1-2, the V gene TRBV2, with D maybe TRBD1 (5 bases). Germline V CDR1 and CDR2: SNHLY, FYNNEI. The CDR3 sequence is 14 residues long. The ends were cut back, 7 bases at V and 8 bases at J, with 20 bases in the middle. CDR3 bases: TGTGCCAGCATACTAGGAGGGGAAAAGGGGGGCTACACCTTC. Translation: CASILGGEKGGYTF.

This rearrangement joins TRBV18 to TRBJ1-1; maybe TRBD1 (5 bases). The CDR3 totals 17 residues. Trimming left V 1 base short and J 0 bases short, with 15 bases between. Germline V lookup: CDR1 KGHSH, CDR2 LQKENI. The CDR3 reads CASSPRWGSNLNTEAFF. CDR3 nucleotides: TGTGCCAGCTCACCACGATGGGGGAGCAACCTGAACACTGAAGCTTTCTTT.

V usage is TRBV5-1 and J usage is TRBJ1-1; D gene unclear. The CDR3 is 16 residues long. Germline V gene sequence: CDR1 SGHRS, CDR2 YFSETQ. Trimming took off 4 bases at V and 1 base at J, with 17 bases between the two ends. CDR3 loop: CASSRYPGQSNTEAFF. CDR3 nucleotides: TGCGCCAGCAGCAGATACCCGGGCCAATCGAACACTGAAGCTTTCTTT.

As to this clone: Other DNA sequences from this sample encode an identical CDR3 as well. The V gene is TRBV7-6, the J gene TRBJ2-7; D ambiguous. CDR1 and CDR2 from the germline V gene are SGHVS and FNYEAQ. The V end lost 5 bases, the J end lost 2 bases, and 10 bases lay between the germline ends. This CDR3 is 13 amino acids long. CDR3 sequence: CASSRTRAYEQYF. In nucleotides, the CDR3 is TGTGCCAGCAGCCGGACCCGGGCCTACGAGCAGTACTTC.

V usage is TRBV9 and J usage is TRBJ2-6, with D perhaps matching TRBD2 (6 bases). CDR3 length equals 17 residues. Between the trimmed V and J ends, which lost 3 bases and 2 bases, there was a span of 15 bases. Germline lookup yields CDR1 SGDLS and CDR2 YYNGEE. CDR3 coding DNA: TGTGCCAGCAGCGAAAGGGACTTGTTCCCTGGGGCCAACGTCCTGACTTTC. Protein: CASSERDLFPGANVLTF. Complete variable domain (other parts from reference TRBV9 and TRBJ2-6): DSGVTQTPKHLITATGQRVTLRCSPRSGDLSVYWYQQSLDQGLQFLIQYYNGEERAKGNILERFSAQQFPDLHSELNLSSLELGDSALYFCASSERDLFPGANVLTFGAGSRLTVL.

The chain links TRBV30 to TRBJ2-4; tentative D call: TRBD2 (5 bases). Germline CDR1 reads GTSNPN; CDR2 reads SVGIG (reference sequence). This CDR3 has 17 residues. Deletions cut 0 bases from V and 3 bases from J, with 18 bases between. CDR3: CAWSVPGIGDSKNIQYF. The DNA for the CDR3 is TGTGCCTGGAGTGTACCCGGGATCGGCGATAGCAAAAACATTCAGTACTTC.

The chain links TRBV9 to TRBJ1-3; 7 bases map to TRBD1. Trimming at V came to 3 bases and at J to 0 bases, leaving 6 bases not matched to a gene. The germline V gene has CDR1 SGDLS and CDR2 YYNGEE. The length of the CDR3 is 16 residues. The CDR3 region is CASSGRTGSSGNTIYF. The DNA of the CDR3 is TGTGCCAGCAGCGGACGGACAGGTTCCTCTGGAAACACCATATATTTT.

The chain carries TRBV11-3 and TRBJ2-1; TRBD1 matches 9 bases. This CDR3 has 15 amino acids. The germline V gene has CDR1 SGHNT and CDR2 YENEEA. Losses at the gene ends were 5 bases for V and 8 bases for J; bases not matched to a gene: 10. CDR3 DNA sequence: TGTGCCAGCAGCCAACGACAGGGGGGTTCGGATGAGCAGTTCTTC. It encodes CASSQRQGGSDEQFF.

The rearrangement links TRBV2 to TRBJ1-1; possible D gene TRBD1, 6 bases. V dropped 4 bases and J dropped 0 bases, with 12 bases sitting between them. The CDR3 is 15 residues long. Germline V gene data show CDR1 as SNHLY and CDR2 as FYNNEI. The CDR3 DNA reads TGTGCCAGCAGTGTTCGGGCAGGGGTGAACACTGAAGCTTTCTTT. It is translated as CASSVRAGVNTEAFF.